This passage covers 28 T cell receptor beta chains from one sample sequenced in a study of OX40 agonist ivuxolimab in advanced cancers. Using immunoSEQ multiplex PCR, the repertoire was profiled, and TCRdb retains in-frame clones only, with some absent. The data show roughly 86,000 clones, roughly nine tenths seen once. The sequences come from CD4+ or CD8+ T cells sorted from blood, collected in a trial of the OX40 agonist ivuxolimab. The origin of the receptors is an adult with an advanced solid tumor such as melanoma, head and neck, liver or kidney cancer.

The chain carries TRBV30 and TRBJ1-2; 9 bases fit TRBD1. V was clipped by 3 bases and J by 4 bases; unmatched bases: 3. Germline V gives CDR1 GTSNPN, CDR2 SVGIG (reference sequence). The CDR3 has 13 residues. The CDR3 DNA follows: TGTGCCTGGAGGGGACAGGGCTCCTATGGCTACACCTTC. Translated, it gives CAWRGQGSYGYTF.

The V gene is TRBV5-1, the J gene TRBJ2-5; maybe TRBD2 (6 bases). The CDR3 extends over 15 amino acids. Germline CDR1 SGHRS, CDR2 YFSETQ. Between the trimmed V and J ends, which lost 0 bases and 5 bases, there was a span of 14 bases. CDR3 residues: CASSLAVLASETQYF. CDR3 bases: TGCGCCAGCAGCTTGGCGGTACTAGCTAGCGAGACCCAGTACTTC.

The CDR3 DNA is TGTGCCAGCACTAAGTCAGGGCAGGGCTGGGCCACTGAAGCTTTCTTT. Its protein product is CASTKSGQGWATEAFF. The chain combines TRBV19 with TRBJ1-1; D possibly corresponds to TRBD1 (5 bases). Germline V gene sequence: CDR1 LNHDA, CDR2 SQIVND (reference sequence). V lost 9 bases to trimming and J lost 4 bases, with 24 bases between them. This CDR3 spans 16 amino acids.

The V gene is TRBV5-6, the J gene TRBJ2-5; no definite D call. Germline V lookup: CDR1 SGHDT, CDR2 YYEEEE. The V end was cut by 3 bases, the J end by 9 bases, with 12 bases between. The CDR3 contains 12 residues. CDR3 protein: CASSSRAQSQYF. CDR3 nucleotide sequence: TGTGCCAGCAGCTCCCGGGCTCAGTCCCAGTACTTC.

The CDR3 spells CAWTLKGVASNEQFF. The CDR3 nucleotides read TGTGCCTGGACCCTAAAGGGGGTAGCTTCCAATGAGCAGTTCTTC. The chain is built from TRBV30 and TRBJ2-1, with D perhaps matching TRBD1 (6 bases). The ends were cut back, 4 bases at V and 6 bases at J, with 19 bases in the middle. Germline-derived CDR1 and CDR2 are GTSNPN and SVGIG (reference sequence). There are 15 residues in the CDR3.

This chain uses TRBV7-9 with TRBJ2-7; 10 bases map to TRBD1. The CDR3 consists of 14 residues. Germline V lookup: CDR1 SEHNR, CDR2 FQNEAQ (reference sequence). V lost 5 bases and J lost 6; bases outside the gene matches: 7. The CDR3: CASSPWDRGSEQYF. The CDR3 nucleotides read TGTGCCAGCAGCCCTTGGGACAGGGGAAGCGAGCAGTACTTC. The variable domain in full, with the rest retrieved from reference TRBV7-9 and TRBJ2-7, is DTGVSQNPRHKITKRGQNVTFRCDPISEHNRLYWYRQTLGQGPEFLTYFQNEAQLEKSRLLSDRFSAERPKGSFSTLEIQRTEQGDSAMYLCASSPWDRGSEQYFGPGTRLTVT.

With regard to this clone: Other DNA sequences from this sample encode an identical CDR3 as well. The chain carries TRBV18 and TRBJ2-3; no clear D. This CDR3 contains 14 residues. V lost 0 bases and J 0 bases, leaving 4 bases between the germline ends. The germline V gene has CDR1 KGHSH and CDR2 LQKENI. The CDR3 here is CASSPPSSTDTQYF. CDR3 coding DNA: TGTGCCAGCTCACCACCTAGCAGCACAGATACGCAGTATTTT.

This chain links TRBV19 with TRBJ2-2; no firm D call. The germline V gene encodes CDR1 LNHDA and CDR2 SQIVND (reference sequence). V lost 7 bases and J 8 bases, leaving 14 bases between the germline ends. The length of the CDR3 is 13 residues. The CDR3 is CASTKMGGGELFF. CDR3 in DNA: TGTGCCAGTACCAAAATGGGCGGAGGGGAGCTGTTTTTT.

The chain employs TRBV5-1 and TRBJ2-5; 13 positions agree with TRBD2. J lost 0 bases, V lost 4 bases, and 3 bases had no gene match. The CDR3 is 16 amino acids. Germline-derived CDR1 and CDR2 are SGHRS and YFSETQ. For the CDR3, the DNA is TGCGCCAGCAGCCCGGGACTAGCGGGGTACCAAGAGACCCAGTACTTC. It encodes CASSPGLAGYQETQYF.

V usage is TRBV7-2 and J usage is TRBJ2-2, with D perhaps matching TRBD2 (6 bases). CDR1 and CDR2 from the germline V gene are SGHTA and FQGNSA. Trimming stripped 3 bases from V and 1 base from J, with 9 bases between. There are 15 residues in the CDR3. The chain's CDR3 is CASSLMRGNTGELFF. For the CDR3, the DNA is TGTGCCAGCAGCTTGATGCGGGGGAACACCGGGGAGCTGTTTTTT.

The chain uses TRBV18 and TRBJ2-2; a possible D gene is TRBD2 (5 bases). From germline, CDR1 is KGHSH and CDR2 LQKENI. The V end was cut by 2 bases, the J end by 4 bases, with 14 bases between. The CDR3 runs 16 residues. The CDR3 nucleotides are TGTGCCAGCTCACCAAGTCTAACCGGAGGCACCGGGGAGCTGTTTTTT. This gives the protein CASSPSLTGGTGELFF.

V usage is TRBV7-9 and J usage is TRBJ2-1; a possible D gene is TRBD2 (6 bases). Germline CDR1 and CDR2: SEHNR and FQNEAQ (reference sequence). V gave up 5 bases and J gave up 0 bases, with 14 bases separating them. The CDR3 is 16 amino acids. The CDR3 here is CASSPLAGSSYNEQFF. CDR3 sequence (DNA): TGTGCCAGCAGCCCCCTGGCGGGGAGCTCCTACAATGAGCAGTTCTTC.

The CDR3: CASGQWTGGDYGYTF. The CDR3, as DNA: TGTGCCAGTGGGCAATGGACAGGTGGGGACTATGGCTACACCTTC. The chain is built from TRBV19 and TRBJ1-2; 7 nucleotides line up with TRBD1. The V gene's germline CDR1 is LNHDA and CDR2 SQIVND (reference sequence). After removal of 8 bases from V and 3 bases from J, the junction contained 12 bases not matched to a gene. The CDR3 covers 15 residues.

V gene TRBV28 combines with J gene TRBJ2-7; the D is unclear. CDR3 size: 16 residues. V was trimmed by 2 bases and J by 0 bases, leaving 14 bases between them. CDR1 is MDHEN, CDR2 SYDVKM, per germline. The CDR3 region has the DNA TGTGCCAGCAGTTTACCCTCAGCAGAAAGCTCCTACGAGCAGTACTTC. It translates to CASSLPSAESSYEQYF. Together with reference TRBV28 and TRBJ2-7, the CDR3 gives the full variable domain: DVKVTQSSRYLVKRTGEKVFLECVQDMDHENMFWYRQDPGLGLRLIYFSYDVKMKEKGDIPEGYSVSREKKERFSLILESASTNQTSMYLCASSLPSAESSYEQYFGPGTRLTVT.

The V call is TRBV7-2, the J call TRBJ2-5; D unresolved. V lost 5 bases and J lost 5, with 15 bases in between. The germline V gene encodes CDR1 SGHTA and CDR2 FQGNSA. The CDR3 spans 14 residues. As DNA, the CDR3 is TGTGCCAGCAGCGCCGCGGAAACATTGGAGACCCAGTACTTC. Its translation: CASSAAETLETQYF.

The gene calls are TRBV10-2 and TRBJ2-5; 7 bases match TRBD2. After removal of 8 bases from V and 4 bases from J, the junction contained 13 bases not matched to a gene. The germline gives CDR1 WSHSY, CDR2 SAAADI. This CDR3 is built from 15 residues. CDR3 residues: CASLELAVGGETQYF. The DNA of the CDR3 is TGCGCCAGCTTAGAGCTAGCGGTGGGTGGAGAGACCCAGTACTTC.

CDR3 coding DNA: TGTGCCAGCAGCCCCACCTTTGGGGCCAAAAACATTCAGTACTTC. It encodes CASSPTFGAKNIQYF. The chain uses TRBV7-9 and TRBJ2-4, with unresolved D. This CDR3 contains 15 residues. The germline V gene has CDR1 SEHNR and CDR2 FQNEAQ (reference sequence). V lost 5 bases to trimming and J lost 1 base, with 12 bases between them.

The CDR3, as DNA: TGTGCCTGGAGTCTTAAGGGGGGGAGGGGGACCCAGTACTTC. Translation gives CAWSLKGGRGTQYF. The V gene is TRBV30, the J gene TRBJ2-5; D perhaps matches TRBD2 (7 bases). CDR3 size: 14 residues. The germline V gene encodes CDR1 GTSNPN and CDR2 SVGIG (reference sequence). V gave up 2 bases and J gave up 7 bases, with 17 bases separating them.

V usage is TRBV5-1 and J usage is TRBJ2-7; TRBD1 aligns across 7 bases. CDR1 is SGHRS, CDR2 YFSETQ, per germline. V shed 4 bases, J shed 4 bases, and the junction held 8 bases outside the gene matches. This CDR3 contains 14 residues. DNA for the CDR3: TGCGCCAGCAGCCTGGGGGACAGTCGGTACGAGCAGTACTTC. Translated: CASSLGDSRYEQYF.

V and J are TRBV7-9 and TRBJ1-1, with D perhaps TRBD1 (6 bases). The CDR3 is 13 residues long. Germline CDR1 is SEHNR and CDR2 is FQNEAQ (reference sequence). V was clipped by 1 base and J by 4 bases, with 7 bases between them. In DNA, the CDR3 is TGTGCCAGCAGCTTAGGACAGGTCACTGAAGCTTTCTTT. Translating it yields CASSLGQVTEAFF.

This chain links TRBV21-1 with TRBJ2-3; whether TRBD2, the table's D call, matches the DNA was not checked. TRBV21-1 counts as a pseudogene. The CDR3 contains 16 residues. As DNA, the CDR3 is TGTGCCAGCAGCATTATACCCGGGAGGGGTACAGATACGCAGTATTTT. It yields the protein CASSIIPGRGTDTQYF.

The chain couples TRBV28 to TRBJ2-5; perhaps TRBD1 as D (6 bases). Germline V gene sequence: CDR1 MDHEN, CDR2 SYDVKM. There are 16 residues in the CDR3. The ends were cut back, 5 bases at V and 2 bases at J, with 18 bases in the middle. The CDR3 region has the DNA TGTGCCAGCAGTACCCCCCCTGGCAGGGGTCAAGAGACCCAGTACTTC. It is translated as CASSTPPGRGQETQYF.

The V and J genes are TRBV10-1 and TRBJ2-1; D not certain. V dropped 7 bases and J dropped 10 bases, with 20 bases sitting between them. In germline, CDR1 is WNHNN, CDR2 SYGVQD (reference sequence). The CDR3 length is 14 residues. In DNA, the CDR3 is TGCGCCAGCATTGGCTCTTATGTGAATCAGGAGCAGTTCTTC. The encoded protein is CASIGSYVNQEQFF.

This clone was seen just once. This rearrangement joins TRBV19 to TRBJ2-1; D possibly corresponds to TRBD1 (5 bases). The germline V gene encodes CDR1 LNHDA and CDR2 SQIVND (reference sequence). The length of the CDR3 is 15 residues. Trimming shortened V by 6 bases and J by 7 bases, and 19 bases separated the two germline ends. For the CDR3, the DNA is TGTGCCAGTAGCAGTTGGGGTGCCAGGGCTAATGAGCAGTTCTTC. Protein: CASSSWGARANEQFF.

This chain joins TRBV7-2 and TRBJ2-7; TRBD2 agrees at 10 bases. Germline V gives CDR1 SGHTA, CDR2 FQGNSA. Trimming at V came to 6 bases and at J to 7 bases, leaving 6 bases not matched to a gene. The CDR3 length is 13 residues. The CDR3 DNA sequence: TGTGCCAGCAGTGTGGTAGCGGGAGGAGAGCAGTACTTC. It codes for CASSVVAGGEQYF. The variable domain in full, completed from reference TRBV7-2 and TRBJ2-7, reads GAGVSQSPSNKVTEKGKDVELRCDPISGHTALYWYRQSLGQGLEFLIYFQGNSAPDKSGLPSDRFSAERTGGSVSTLTIQRTQQEDSAVYLCASSVVAGGEQYFGPGTRLTVT.

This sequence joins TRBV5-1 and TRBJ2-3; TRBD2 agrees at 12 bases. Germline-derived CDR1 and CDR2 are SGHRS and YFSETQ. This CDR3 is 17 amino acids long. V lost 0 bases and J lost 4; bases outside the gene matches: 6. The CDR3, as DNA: TGCGCCAGCAGCTTGGTGACTAGCGGGAGCATCGCAGATACGCAGTATTTT. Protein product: CASSLVTSGSIADTQYF.

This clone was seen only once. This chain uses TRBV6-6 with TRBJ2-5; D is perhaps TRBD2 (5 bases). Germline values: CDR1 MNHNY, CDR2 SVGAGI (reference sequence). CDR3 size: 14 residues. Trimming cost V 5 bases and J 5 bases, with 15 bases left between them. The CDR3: CASSATRRGETQYF. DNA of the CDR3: TGTGCCAGCAGTGCCACTAGGAGAGGGGAGACCCAGTACTTC.

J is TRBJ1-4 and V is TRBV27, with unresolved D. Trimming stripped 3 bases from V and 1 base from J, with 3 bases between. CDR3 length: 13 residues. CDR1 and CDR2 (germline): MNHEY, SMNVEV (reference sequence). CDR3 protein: CASSFGTNEKLFF. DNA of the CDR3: TGTGCCAGCAGTTTTGGAACTAATGAAAAACTGTTTTTT. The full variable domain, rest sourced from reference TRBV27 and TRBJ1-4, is EAQVTQNPRYLITVTGKKLTVTCSQNMNHEYMSWYRQDPGLGLRQIYYSMNVEVTDKGDVPEGYKVSRKEKRNFPLILESPSPNQTSLYFCASSFGTNEKLFFGSGTQLSVL.